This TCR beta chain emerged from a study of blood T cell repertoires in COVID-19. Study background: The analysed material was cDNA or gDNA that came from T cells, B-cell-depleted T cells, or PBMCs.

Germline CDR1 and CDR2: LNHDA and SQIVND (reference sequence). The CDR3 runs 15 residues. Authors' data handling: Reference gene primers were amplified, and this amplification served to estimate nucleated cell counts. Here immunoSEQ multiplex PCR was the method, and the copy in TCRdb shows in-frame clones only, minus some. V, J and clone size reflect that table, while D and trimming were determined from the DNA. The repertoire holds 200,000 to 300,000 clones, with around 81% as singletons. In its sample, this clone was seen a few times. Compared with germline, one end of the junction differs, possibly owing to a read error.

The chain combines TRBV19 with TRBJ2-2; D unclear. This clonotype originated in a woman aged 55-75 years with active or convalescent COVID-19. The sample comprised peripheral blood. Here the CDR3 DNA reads TGTGCCAGCAGTATCTCCACAGAGAACACCGGGGAGCTGTTTTTT. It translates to CASSISTENTGELFF. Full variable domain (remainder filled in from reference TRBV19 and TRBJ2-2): DGGITQSPKYLFRKEGQNVTLSCEQNLNHDAMYWYRQDPGQGLRLIYYSQIVNDFQKGDIAEGYSVSREKKESFPLTVTSAQKNPTAFYLCASSISTENTGELFFGEGSRLTVL.